Below are 17 T cell receptor beta chains sequenced from a single sample in a study of spatial heterogeneity in lung cancer. TCRdb called the 5' RACE reads again in MiXCR, with one record for every CDR3 protein. This table has 77,000 or so distinct CDR3 sequences, approximately 21% appearing once. Indicated time point: sample taken at primary tumor resection. TCRs were sequenced from unsorted whole RNA of tumor, nontumor lung or PBMC. Source: PBMCs, taken at surgery. The receptors come from a male donor with early-stage non-small cell lung cancer.

This clonotype has a handful of counts. This sequence joins TRBV27 and TRBJ1-4; D not certain. Looked up from germline, CDR1 is MNHEY and CDR2 is SMNVEV (reference sequence). Deletions cut 3 bases from V and 6 bases from J, with 11 bases between. This CDR3 has 14 residues. The CDR3 reads CASSFGPAHEKLFF. The DNA for the CDR3 is TGTGCCAGCAGTTTCGGACCTGCCCATGAAAAACTGTTTTTT.

This clonotype was detected a few times. CDR3 amino acids: CASRAGKGLAYEQYF. CDR3 sequence (DNA): TGTGCCAGCAGAGCGGGCAAGGGACTAGCCTACGAGCAGTACTTC. The gene calls are TRBV6-1 and TRBJ2-7; 8 nucleotides match TRBD2. Per the germline V gene, CDR1 is MNHNS and CDR2 is SASEGT. The CDR3 is made up of 15 amino acids. With V trimmed by 6 bases and J by 2 bases, 9 bases remained unmatched.

This clonotype was recorded once. The gene calls are TRBV5-6 and TRBJ2-5; TRBD2 might be the D (5 bases). The CDR3 is made up of 15 amino acids. The V and J ends lost 2 bases and 1 base respectively, with 12 bases between them. Germline V lookup: CDR1 SGHDT, CDR2 YYEEEE. CDR3: CASSFSGPGQETQYF. In nucleotides, the CDR3 is TGTGCCAGCAGCTTCAGCGGTCCGGGCCAAGAGACCCAGTACTTC.

This clonotype was detected a few times. The chain couples TRBV5-1 to TRBJ2-5; 10 positions agree with TRBD2. The germline CDR1 and CDR2 sequences are SGHRS and YFSETQ. The CDR3 runs 16 residues. Germline trimming cut 1 base from V and 2 bases from J; bases unmatched to any gene: 5. CDR3 in amino acids: CASSLSQAGGQETQYF. The CDR3 DNA reads TGCGCCAGCAGCTTGTCTCAAGCGGGGGGGCAAGAGACCCAGTACTTC.

V gene TRBV7-3 combines with J gene TRBJ1-1, with 8 bases that match TRBD1. Germline lookup yields CDR1 SGHTA and CDR2 FQGTGA. The CDR3 is made up of 14 amino acids. Trimming cost V 5 bases and J 1 base; bases outside gene matches: 3. The CDR3 coding sequence is TGTGCCAGCAGCAGCAGGGGGCCGAACACTGAAGCTTTCTTT. As protein: CASSSRGPNTEAFF.

This clonotype was seen at least ten times. The genes are TRBV29-1 and TRBJ1-2; D perhaps matches TRBD1 (5 bases). Germline CDR1 and CDR2: SQVTM and ANQGSEA. The CDR3 has 13 residues. V was cut by 3 bases and J by 4 bases, with 12 bases left in between. CDR3: CSVDRAVGYGYTF. CDR3 in DNA: TGCAGCGTTGACAGGGCGGTAGGCTATGGCTACACCTTC.

The sample holds a few counts of this clonotype. The chain links TRBV9 to TRBJ1-1; a weak D match, TRBD1 (5 bases). The ends were cut back, 4 bases at V and 7 bases at J, with 14 bases in the middle. Germline-derived CDR1 and CDR2 are SGDLS and YYNGEE. The CDR3 totals 13 residues. The CDR3 reads CASSPVGGVEAFF. In DNA form, the CDR3 reads TGTGCCAGCAGCCCAGTAGGAGGGGTTGAAGCTTTCTTT.

A few counts support this clonotype. This rearrangement joins TRBV7-7 to TRBJ2-3, with 12 nucleotides matching TRBD2. V shed 6 bases and J 4 bases; nucleotides not matched to a gene: 14. The CDR3 is made up of 18 amino acids. Looked up from germline, CDR1 is SSHAT and CDR2 is FNYEAQ (reference sequence). The CDR3 sequence: CASSASSGRAGSADTQYF. CDR3 coding DNA: TGTGCCAGCAGTGCCTCTAGCGGGAGGGCCGGGTCCGCAGATACGCAGTATTTT.

The chain combines TRBV5-1 with TRBJ2-7, with TRBD1 matching over 7 bases. The CDR3 has 14 amino acids. Germline CDR1 SGHRS, CDR2 YFSETQ. V was clipped by 4 bases and J by 0 bases; unmatched bases: 4. The CDR3 region is CASSNRDSSYEQYF. The CDR3 DNA sequence: TGCGCCAGCAGCAACCGGGACAGCTCCTACGAGCAGTACTTC. Drawing the rest from reference TRBV5-1 and TRBJ2-7, the complete variable domain is KAGVTQTPRYLIKTRGQQVTLSCSPISGHRSVSWYQQTPGQGLQFLFEYFSETQRNKGNFPGRFSGRQFSNSRSEMNVSTLELGDSALYLCASSNRDSSYEQYFGPGTRLTVT.

The chain couples TRBV3-1 to TRBJ2-5; TRBD2 matches 7 bases. Trimming removed 0 bases from V and 4 bases from J; junction bases left unmatched: 5. Germline V CDR1 and CDR2: LGHDT, YNNKEL (reference sequence). This CDR3 has 15 amino acids. CDR3 sequence (DNA): TGTGCCAGCAGCCAAGATTCGGGGGGAGGAGAGACCCAGTACTTC. This gives the protein CASSQDSGGGETQYF.

Written as DNA, the CDR3 is TGTGCCAGCAGTTCCTACGAGGACAGGGCCAAAAACATTCAGTACTTC. It is translated as CASSSYEDRAKNIQYF. This rearrangement joins TRBV28 to TRBJ2-4, with TRBD1 matching 7 bases. From germline, CDR1 is MDHEN and CDR2 SYDVKM. Unmatched junction bases numbered 7, after V lost 4 bases and J lost 1 base. The CDR3 sequence is 16 residues long.

In this sample, this clonotype turned up many times. The CDR3 reads CASSSTELREKLFF. The CDR3 DNA reads TGTGCCAGTAGTTCGACAGAATTGAGGGAAAAACTGTTTTTT. The genes are TRBV19 and TRBJ1-4, with a possible D match to TRBD1 (5 bases). V lost 5 bases to trimming and J lost 8 bases, with 15 bases between them. This CDR3 contains 14 residues. In germline, CDR1 is LNHDA, CDR2 SQIVND (reference sequence).

The J gene is TRBJ1-2, the V gene TRBV4-1; D may be TRBD1 (5 bases). This CDR3 is built from 13 residues. Per the germline V gene, CDR1 is MGHRA and CDR2 is YSYEKL. V was pared by 0 bases and J by 6 bases, with 8 bases between. CDR3 residues: CASSQEWGDGYTF. For the CDR3, the DNA is TGCGCCAGCAGCCAAGAATGGGGGGATGGCTACACCTTC.

V is TRBV29-1 and J is TRBJ2-7, with 8 bases fitting TRBD1. This CDR3 region has 12 residues. The J segment lost 5 bases and the V segment lost 6 bases, leaving 6 bases of the junction unmatched. Germline-derived CDR1 and CDR2 are SQVTM and ANQGSEA. CDR3 DNA: TGCAGCGTGAGACAGGGGATGAACGAGCAGTACTTC. Encoded protein: CSVRQGMNEQYF.

At least ten counts were recorded for this clonotype. The gene calls are TRBV2 and TRBJ2-1; TRBD1 or TRBD2 may be the D gene (5 bases each). Trimming shortened V by 1 base and J by 15 bases, and 10 bases separated the two germline ends. The CDR3 is 11 amino acids. In germline, CDR1 is SNHLY, CDR2 FYNNEI. The CDR3 DNA reads as TGTGCCAGCAGTGAAGAATATGGGGGGTTCTTC. Protein product: CASSEEYGGFF.

The V call is TRBV29-1, the J call TRBJ1-1, with D possibly TRBD1 on 5 matching bases. V lost 5 bases to trimming and J lost 11 bases, with 15 bases between them. CDR1 SQVTM and CDR2 ANQGSEA come from the germline V gene. The length of the CDR3 is 11 residues. CDR3 residues: CSVRSLGGAFF. The CDR3 DNA reads as TGCAGCGTTCGGTCCCTCGGGGGGGCTTTCTTT.

The table lists this clonotype with a few counts. This chain connects TRBV20-1 to TRBJ2-1; 7 bases are shared with TRBD2. Germline CDR1 DFQATT, CDR2 SNEGSKA (reference sequence). Trimming cost V 3 bases and J 0 bases; bases outside gene matches: 11. The CDR3 sequence is 17 residues long. CDR3 nucleotides: TGCAGTGCTAGCAGACTAGCCGGGGCGGGCTCCTACAATGAGCAGTTCTTC. Amino acid sequence: CSASRLAGAGSYNEQFF.